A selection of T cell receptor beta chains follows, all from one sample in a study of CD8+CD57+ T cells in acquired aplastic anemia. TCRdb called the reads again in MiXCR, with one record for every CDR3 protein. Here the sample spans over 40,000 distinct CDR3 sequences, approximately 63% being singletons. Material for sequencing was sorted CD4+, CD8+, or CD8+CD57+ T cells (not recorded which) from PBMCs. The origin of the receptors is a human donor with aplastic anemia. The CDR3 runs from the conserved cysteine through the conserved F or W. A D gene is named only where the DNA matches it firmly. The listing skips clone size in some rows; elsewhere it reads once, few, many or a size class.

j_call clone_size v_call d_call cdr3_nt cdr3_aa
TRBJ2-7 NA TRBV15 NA TGTGCCACCAGCAGAGTAGGGTTTGGCGAGCAGTACTTC CATSRVGFGEQYF
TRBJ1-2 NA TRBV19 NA TGTGCCAGTACCCAAGGAGGTTATGGCTACACCTTC CASTQGGYGYTF
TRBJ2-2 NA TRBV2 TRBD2 TGTGCCAGCAGGTCGCGGGGGGCCACCGGGGAGCTGTTTTTT CASRSRGATGELFF
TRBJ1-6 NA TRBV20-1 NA TGCAGTGCTAGAGGGGGGGCTAATAATTCACCCCTCCACTTT CSARGGANNSPLHF
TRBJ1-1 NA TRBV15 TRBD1 TGTGCCACCGACAGGGGGCTGGGGCGGGCTGAAGCTTTCTTT CATDRGLGRAEAFF
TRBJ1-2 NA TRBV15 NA TGTGCCACCAGCAGAGGTGGGGTGGGGGACTATGGCTACACCTTC CATSRGGVGDYGYTF
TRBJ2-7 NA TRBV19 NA TGTGCCAGACTACAGGACTTCTCCGACGAGCAGTACTTC CARLQDFSDEQYF
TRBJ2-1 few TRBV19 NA TGTGCCAGTAGTATAGTGGGCAAGTCCTACAATGAGCAGTTCTTC CASSIVGKSYNEQFF
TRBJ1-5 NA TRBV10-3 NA TGTGCCATCAGTGACCCCCGAGGTCCAAATCAGCCCCAGCATTTT CAISDPRGPNQPQHF
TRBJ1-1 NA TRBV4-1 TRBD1 TGCGCCAGCAGCCAAGTCATGGACAGGGTGGGCACTGAAGCTTTCTTT CASSQVMDRVGTEAFF
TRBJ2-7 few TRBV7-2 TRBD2 TGTGCCAGCAGCGCGGGGGACTCCTACGAGCAGTACTTC CASSAGDSYEQYF
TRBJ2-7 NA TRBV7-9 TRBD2 TGTGCCAGCAACGTAGCGGGGGGCCCTTCCTACGAGCAGTACTTC CASNVAGGPSYEQYF
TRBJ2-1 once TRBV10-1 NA TGCGCCAGCAGCCAAGACCGTGAGCAGTTCTTC CASSQDREQFF
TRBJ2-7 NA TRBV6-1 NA TGTGCCAGCTTACCGAGGCCCGCTTCCCTCGAGCAGTACTTC CASLPRPASLEQYF
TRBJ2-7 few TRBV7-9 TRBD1 TGTGCCAGCAGCACCGGGACAGGGGGCGAGCAGTACTTC CASSTGTGGEQYF
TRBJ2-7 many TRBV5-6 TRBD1 TGTGCCAGCAGCTTGGGACAGGGGATCGGCGACGAGCAGTACTTC CASSLGQGIGDEQYF
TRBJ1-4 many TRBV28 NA TGTGCCAGCAGTCCGTCCGCAACTAATGAAAAACTGTTTTTT CASSPSATNEKLFF
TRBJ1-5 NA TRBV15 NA TGTGCCACCAGCACCCCGTCGACAGGTTCAAGGCAGCCCCAGCATTTT CATSTPSTGSRQPQHF
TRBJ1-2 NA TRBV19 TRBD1 TGTGCCAGTAGGGACCCGGGACAGGGGTTTGGCTACACCTTC CASRDPGQGFGYTF
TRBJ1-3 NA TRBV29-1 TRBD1 TGCAGCGTGTTGACAGGGGGAAACACCATATATTTT CSVLTGGNTIYF
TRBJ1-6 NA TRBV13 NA TGTGCCAGCAGCTTAGGGGGGAAGGATTCACCCCTCCACTTT CASSLGGKDSPLHF
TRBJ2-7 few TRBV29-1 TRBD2 TGCAGCGTGCTGGGACTAGCGGGAAGGTACGAGCAGTACTTC CSVLGLAGRYEQYF